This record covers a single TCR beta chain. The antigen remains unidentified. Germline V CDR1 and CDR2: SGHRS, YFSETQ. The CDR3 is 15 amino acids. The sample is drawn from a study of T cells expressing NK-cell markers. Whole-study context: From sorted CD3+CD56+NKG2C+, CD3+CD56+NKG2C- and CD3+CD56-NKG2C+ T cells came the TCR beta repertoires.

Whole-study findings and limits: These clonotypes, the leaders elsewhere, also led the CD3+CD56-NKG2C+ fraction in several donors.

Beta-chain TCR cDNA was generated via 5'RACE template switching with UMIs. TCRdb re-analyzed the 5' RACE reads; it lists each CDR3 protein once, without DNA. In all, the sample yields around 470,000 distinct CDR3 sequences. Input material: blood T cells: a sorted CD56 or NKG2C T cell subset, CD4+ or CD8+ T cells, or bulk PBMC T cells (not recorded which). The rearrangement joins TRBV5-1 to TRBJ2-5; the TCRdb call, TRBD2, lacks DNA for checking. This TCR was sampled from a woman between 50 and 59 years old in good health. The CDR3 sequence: CASSFSSGTGETQYF.